This T cell receptor (beta chain) stems from a study of Graves' ophthalmopathy and Graves' hyperthyroidism. This CDR3 contains 15 residues. Germline values: CDR1 SGHAT, CDR2 FQDESV (reference sequence). The germline V and J ends were trimmed by 5 bases and 0 bases, with 13 bases remaining between them. Under 3 months in duration, the ophthalmopathy in affected donors had moderate-to-severe activity, CAS ≥3 and NOSPECS ≥4. The authors amplified TCR beta CDR3 regions from RNA transcripts. An initial RT-PCR round employing HTBI primers preceded a second-round multiplex PCR. Each CDR3 protein is one row after TCRdb ran MiXCR on the multiplex PCR reads. The sample carries about 210,000 distinct CDR3 sequences, under 30% recorded once.

The chain links TRBV11-1 to TRBJ1-1; D remains unclear. The TCR originated in a man aged 45-60 years with Graves' ophthalmopathy. Sequencing was performed on peripheral blood. The CDR3 is CASSPWTIMNTEAFF. The CDR3 nucleotides read TGTGCCAGCAGCCCCTGGACGATTATGAACACTGAAGCTTTCTTT.